This T cell receptor (beta chain) derives from a study of blood T cells in healthy people across ages. Looking at the study overall: Template switching recovered approximately one barcoded beta molecule for every two T cells. The study, taken as a whole, reports: With donor CMV status unknown, expanded clonotype changes were possibly confounded. Compared with aged donors, long-lived donors showed fewer expanded clones, suggesting selection.

As for this clonotype: What it recognizes is unknown.

Trimming took 0 bases from V and 0 from J, leaving 9 bases between them. Germline V gene sequence: CDR1 DFQATT, CDR2 SNEGSKA (reference sequence). This CDR3 is 14 amino acids long. The authors ran a second PCR of roughly 6 to 12 cycles using a sample-barcoded 5' primer and a J-beta primer mix. In TCRdb, the 5' RACE reads were re-called with MiXCR into one record per CDR3 protein. The sample has roughly 410,000 distinct CDR3 sequences; roughly half are singletons. This TCR was recovered from a man aged 55 to 70 in good health. V and J are TRBV20-1 and TRBJ2-7; D remains ambiguous. Material for sequencing was blood. The CDR3 sequence: CSARDQAGSYEQYF. In nucleotides, the CDR3 is TGCAGTGCTAGAGATCAAGCTGGCTCCTACGAGCAGTACTTC.